This is a list of T cell receptor beta chains from one sample in a study of T cells in Graves' hyperthyroidism and ophthalmopathy. MiXCR, applied by TCRdb to the multiplex PCR reads, yields one record per CDR3 protein. Of 300,000 to 450,000 distinct CDR3 sequences listed, roughly 13% were seen once; the top ten hold roughly 9.2%. Material for sequencing was blood. These TCRs come from a woman aged 18-29 years with Graves' hyperthyroidism. Both conserved end residues are part of each CDR3. Fields, in order: CDR3 length, V gene, CDR3 protein.

len: 16
v_gene: TRBV6-1
CDR3aa: CASSRGVGTNTDTQYF

len: 13
v_gene: TRBV5-4
CDR3aa: CASSLLGAYGYTF

len: 15
v_gene: TRBV2
CDR3aa: CASSAGEAPYNEQFF

len: 17
v_gene: TRBV14
CDR3aa: CASSQDLLLDLSYGYTF

len: 17
v_gene: TRBV7-3
CDR3aa: CASSPQALAGGTDTQYF

len: 14
v_gene: TRBV20-1
CDR3aa: CSARVWRRPGDYTF

len: 14
v_gene: TRBV20-1
CDR3aa: CSASAGVLDTEAFF

len: 13
v_gene: TRBV7-9
CDR3aa: CASSFPGSYEQYF

len: 15
v_gene: TRBV6-1
CDR3aa: CASKLKGPGRNEQYF

len: 15
v_gene: TRBV7-2
CDR3aa: CASSLVVEGGEKLFF

len: 15
v_gene: TRBV5-6
CDR3aa: CASSLDRESNQPQHF

len: 15
v_gene: TRBV5-4
CDR3aa: CASSSGTGGNNEQFF

len: 14
v_gene: TRBV24-1
CDR3aa: CATFSPGPPGELFF

len: 16
v_gene: TRBV24-1
CDR3aa: CATSDWASGSWATQYF

len: 16
v_gene: TRBV14
CDR3aa: CASSKDRTGSYNEQFF

len: 15
v_gene: TRBV25-1
CDR3aa: CASSAASYLYNEQFF

len: 16
v_gene: TRBV2
CDR3aa: CASSPIGRASADTQYF

len: 14
v_gene: TRBV7-3
CDR3aa: CATCTGTNNSPLHF

len: 17
v_gene: TRBV7-3
CDR3aa: CASSLSGGSFAPDTQYF

len: 16
v_gene: TRBV30
CDR3aa: CAWTGLAVLGTDTQYF

len: 15
v_gene: TRBV20-1
CDR3aa: CSARDQGGKNTEAFF

len: 15
v_gene: TRBV6-1
CDR3aa: CASKGLAGAADTQYF

len: 15
v_gene: TRBV2
CDR3aa: CASASLGQPNQPQHF

len: 16
v_gene: TRBV20-1
CDR3aa: CSAPRTGRALTETQYF

len: 15
v_gene: TRBV5-4
CDR3aa: CASSTLGGGANEQYF

len: 15
v_gene: TRBV7-9
CDR3aa: CASSAWDRGMDGYTF

len: 13
v_gene: TRBV20-1
CDR3aa: CSAFPTNTGELFF

len: 12
v_gene: TRBV3-1
CDR3aa: CASSQGIVEQYF

len: 18
v_gene: TRBV20-1
CDR3aa: CSARADPATSKTPDTQYF

len: 15
v_gene: TRBV28
CDR3aa: CASSRSGGVSDTQYF

len: 16
v_gene: TRBV6-1
CDR3aa: CASRGQPGLAFHEQYF

len: 16
v_gene: TRBV20-1
CDR3aa: CSASGLAGSGTGELFF

len: 19
v_gene: TRBV6-2/TRBV6-3
CDR3aa: CASSGLAGGGVWGTDTQYF

len: 14
v_gene: TRBV5-6
CDR3aa: CASSLFVSAETQYF

len: 14
v_gene: TRBV3-1
CDR3aa: CASSPRAVGYEQYF

len: 14
v_gene: TRBV13
CDR3aa: CASSPRQRTYEQYF

len: 13
v_gene: TRBV12-3/TRBV12-4
CDR3aa: CASSVRTVETQYF

len: 15
v_gene: TRBV9
CDR3aa: CASSVNGENGSPLHF

len: 11
v_gene: TRBV6-1
CDR3aa: CASWGDTEAFF

len: 13
v_gene: TRBV29-1
CDR3aa: CSGTPGGWNTQYF

len: 15
v_gene: TRBV20-1
CDR3aa: CSARDGQGSDYEQYF

len: 15
v_gene: TRBV5-1
CDR3aa: CASRVWTSEAYEQYF

len: 16
v_gene: TRBV5-1
CDR3aa: CASSKGTSGGHNEQFF